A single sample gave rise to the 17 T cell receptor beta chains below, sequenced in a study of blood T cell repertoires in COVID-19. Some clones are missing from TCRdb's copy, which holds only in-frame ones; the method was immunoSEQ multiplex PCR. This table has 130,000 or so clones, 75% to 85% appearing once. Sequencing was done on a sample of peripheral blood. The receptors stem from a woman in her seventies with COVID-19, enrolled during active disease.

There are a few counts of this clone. CDR3 residues: CSVDRTGGAGGYTF. The CDR3 region has the DNA TGCAGCGTGGACCGGACAGGGGGCGCGGGGGGCTACACCTTC. The V and J genes are TRBV29-1 and TRBJ1-2, with 11 bases matching TRBD1. The V gene's germline CDR1 is SQVTM and CDR2 ANQGSEA. The CDR3 consists of 14 residues. J was trimmed by 8 bases and V by 6 bases; bases with no gene match: 11.

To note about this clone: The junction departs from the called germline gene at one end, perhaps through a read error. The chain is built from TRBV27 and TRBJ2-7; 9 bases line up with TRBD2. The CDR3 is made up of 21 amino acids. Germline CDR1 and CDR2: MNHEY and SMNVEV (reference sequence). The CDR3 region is CASRKGARLEGLAKDSFEQYF. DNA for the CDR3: TGTGCCAGCAGGAAGGGAGCCCGCCTCGAGGGACTAGCAAAGGATTCCTTCGAGCAGTACTTC.

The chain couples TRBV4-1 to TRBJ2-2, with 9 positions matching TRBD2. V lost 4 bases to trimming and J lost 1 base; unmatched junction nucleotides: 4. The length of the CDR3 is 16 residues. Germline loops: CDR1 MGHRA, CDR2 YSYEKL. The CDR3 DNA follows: TGCGCCAGCAGCCGGGGTAGCGGGGGGAACACCGGGGAGCTGTTTTTT. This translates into CASSRGSGGNTGELFF.

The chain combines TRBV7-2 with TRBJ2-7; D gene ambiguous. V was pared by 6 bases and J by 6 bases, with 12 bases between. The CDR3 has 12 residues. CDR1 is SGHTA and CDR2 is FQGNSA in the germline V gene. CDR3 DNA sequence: TGTGCCAGCAGATCCTGGCCAAGCGAGCAGTACTTC. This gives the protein CASRSWPSEQYF.

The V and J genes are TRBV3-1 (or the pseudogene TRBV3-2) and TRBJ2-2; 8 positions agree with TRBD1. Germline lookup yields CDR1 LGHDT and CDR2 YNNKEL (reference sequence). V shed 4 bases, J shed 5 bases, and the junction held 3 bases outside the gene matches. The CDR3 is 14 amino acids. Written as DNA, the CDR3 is TGTGCCAGCAGCCCCCGGACAGGGACCGGGGAGCTGTTTTTT. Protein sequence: CASSPRTGTGELFF.

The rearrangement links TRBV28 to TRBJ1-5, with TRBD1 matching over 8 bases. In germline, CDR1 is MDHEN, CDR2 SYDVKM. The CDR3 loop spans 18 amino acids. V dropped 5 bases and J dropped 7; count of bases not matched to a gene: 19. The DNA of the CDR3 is TGTGCCAGCAGTGGGGACTCAGGGGGCGTAGGTACGTGGCAGCCCCAGCATTTT. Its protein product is CASSGDSGGVGTWQPQHF.

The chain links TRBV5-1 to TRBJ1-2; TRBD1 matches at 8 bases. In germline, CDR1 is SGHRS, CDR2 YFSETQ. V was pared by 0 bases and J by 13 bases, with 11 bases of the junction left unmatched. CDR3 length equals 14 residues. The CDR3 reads CASSLVPGQETATF. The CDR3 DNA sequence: TGCGCCAGCAGCTTGGTACCGGGACAGGAGACCGCCACCTTC.

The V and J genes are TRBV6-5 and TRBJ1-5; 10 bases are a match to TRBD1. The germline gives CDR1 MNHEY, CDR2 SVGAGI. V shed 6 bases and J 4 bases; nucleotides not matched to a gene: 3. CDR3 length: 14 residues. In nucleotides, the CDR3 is TGTGCCAGCAGGGGACAGGGGAAGAATCAGCCCCAGCATTTT. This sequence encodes CASRGQGKNQPQHF.

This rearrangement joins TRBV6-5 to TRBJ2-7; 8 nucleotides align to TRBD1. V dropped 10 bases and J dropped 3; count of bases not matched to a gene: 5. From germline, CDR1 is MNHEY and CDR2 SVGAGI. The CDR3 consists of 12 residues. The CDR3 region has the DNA TGTGCCACCCGGACAGGGTACTACGAGCAGTACTTC. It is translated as CATRTGYYEQYF.

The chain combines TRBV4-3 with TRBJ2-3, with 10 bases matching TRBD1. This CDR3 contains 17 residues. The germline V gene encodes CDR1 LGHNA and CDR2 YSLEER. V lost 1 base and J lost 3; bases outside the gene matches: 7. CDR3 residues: CASSQVHGTGVTDTQYF. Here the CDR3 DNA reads TGCGCCAGCAGCCAAGTCCATGGGACAGGGGTAACAGATACGCAGTATTTT.

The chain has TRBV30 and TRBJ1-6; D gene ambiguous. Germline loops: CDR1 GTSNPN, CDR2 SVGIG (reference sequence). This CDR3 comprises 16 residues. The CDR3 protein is CATNGRSNSYNSPLHF. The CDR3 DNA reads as TGTGCGACTAACGGCCGAAGTAACTCCTATAATTCACCCCTCCACTTT. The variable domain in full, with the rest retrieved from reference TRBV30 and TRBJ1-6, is SQTIHQWPATLVQPVGSPLSLECTVEGTSNPNLYWYRQAAGRGLQLLFYSVGIGQISSEVPQNLSASRPQDRQFILSSKKLLLSDSGFYLCATNGRSNSYNSPLHFGNGTRLTVT.

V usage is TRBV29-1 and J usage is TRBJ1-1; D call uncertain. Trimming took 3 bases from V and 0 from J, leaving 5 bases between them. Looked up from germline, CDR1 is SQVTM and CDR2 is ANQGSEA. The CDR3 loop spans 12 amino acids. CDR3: CSVDRMNTEAFF. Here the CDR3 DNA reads TGCAGCGTTGACAGGATGAACACTGAAGCTTTCTTT.

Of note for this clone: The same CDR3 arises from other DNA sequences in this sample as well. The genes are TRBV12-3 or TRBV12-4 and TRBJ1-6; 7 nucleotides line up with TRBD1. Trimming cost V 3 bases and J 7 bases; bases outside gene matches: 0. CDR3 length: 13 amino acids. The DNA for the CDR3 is TGTGCCAGCAGTTTGGGACAGAATTCACCCCTCCACTTT. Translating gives CASSLGQNSPLHF.

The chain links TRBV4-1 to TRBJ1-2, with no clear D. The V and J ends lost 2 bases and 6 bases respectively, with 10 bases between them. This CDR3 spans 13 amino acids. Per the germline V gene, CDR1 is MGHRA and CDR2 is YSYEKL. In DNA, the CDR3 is TGCGCCAGCAGCCAATTAGTATTTCATGGCTACACCTTC. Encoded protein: CASSQLVFHGYTF.

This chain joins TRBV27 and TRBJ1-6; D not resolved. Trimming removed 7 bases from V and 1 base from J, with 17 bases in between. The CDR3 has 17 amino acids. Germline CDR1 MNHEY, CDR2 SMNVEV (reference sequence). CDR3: CASTKQTGASYNSPLHF. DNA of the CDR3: TGTGCCAGCACGAAACAAACGGGAGCTTCCTATAATTCACCCCTCCACTTT.

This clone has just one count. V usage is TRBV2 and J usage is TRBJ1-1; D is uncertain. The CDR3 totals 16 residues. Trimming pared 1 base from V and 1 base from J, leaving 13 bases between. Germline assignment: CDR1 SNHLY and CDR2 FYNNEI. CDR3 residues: CASSEGSGRGNTEAFF. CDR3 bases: TGTGCCAGCAGTGAAGGGTCTGGCAGAGGGAACACTGAAGCTTTCTTT.

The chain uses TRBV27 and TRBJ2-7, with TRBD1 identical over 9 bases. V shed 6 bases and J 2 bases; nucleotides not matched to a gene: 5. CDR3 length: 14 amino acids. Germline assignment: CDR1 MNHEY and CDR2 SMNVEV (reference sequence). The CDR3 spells CASSAQGATYEQYF. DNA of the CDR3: TGTGCCAGCAGCGCACAGGGGGCGACCTACGAGCAGTACTTC.